Below, 4 T cell receptor beta chains from the same sample are listed, as sequenced in a study of HIV-infected children after antiretroviral therapy interruption. A 3' RACE protocol on RNA, with unique molecular identifiers, produced the TCR library. Each CDR3 protein is one row after TCRdb ran MiXCR on the 3' RACE reads. The table lists around 50,000 distinct CDR3 sequences, approximately 4.3% of them singletons. The sample's treatment: PENTA 11 planned treatment interruption arm or continuous ART arm. Sequences were derived from CD45RA+ CD4+ T cells from PBMCs, pooled from several time points, sampled from a donor given antiretroviral therapy, either interrupted or continuous. Stated subset: naive CD4+ CD45RA+ CD45RO- T cells. The receptor source for this set is a pool of human donors with HIV.

This clonotype was counted at least ten times. J is TRBJ1-6 and V is TRBV7-2; D remains ambiguous. This CDR3 region has 14 residues. The V gene's germline CDR1 is SGHTA and CDR2 FQGNSA. V lost 2 bases and J 7 bases, leaving 9 bases between the germline ends. The CDR3, as DNA: TGTGCCAGCAGCTTACCAGCTACCAATTCACCCCTCCACTTT. It encodes CASSLPATNSPLHF.

This clonotype was recorded many times. The CDR3 carries no conserved terminal phenylalanine or tryptophan, so it likely arises from a read error. It is unclear where the CDR3 begins or ends on the DNA, so no DNA is shown, and the CDR3 is as TCRdb lists it. This sequence joins TRBV11-3 and TRBJ2-7; the table calls TRBD1, which could not be checked here. The CDR3 comprises 9 residues, both ends counted. The germline CDR1 and CDR2 sequences are SGHNT and YENEEA. The CDR3 loop reads CASSFRGHG.

V and J are TRBV29-1 and TRBJ2-2, with D possibly being TRBD2 (5 bases). The V end was cut by 7 bases, the J end by 0 bases, with 6 bases between. The CDR3 covers 12 residues. From germline, CDR1 is SQVTM and CDR2 ANQGSEA. CDR3 sequence reads: CSAGTNTGELFF. The CDR3 DNA follows: TGCAGCGCGGGAACGAACACCGGGGAGCTGTTTTTT.

The sample holds many counts of this clonotype. This chain joins TRBV20-1 and TRBJ2-1; 11 bases agree with TRBD2. The germline CDR1 and CDR2 sequences are DFQATT and SNEGSKA (reference sequence). The V segment lost 4 bases and the J segment 4 bases; nucleotides outside the gene matches: 9. The CDR3 totals 16 residues. The DNA of the CDR3 is TGCAGTGCTACCTCTAGCGGGGGGAGCCGGTACAATGAGCAGTTCTTC. Protein: CSATSSGGSRYNEQFF.